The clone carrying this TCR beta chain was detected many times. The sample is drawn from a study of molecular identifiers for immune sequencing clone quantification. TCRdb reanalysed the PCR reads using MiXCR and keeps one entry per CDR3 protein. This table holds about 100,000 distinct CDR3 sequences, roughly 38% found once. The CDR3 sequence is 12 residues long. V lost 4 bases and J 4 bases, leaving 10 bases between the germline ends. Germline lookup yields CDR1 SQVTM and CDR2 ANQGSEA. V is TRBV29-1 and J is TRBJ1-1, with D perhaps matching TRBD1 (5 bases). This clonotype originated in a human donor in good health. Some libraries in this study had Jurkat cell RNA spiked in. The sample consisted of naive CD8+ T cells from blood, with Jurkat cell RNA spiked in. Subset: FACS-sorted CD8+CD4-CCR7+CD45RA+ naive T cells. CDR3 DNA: TGCAGCGTTGTAGGCGGGGGCACTGAAGCTTTCTTT. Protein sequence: CSVVGGGTEAFF.